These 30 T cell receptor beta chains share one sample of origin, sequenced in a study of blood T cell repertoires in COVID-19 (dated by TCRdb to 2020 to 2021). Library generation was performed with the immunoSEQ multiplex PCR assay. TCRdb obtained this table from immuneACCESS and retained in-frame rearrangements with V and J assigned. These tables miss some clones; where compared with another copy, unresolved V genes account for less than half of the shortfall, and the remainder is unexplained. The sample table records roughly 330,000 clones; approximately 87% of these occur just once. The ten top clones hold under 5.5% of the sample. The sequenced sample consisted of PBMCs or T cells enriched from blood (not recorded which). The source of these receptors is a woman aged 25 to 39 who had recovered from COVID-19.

The CDR3 spells CASSASLAGAYNEQFF. In DNA, the CDR3 is TGTGCCAGCAGTGCCTCCCTAGCGGGGGCCTACAATGAGCAGTTCTTC. This chain uses TRBV5-5 with TRBJ2-1; 10 bases align to TRBD2. Germline CDR1 reads SGHKS; CDR2 reads YYEKEE (reference sequence). There are 16 residues in the CDR3. The trim removed 5 bases at V and 2 bases at J, leaving 7 bases unmatched.

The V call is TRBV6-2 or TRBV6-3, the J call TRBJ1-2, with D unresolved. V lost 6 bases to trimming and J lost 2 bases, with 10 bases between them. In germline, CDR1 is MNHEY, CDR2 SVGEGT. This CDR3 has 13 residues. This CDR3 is CASSPGGNYGYTF. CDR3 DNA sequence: TGTGCCAGCAGCCCGGGAGGGAACTATGGCTACACCTTC.

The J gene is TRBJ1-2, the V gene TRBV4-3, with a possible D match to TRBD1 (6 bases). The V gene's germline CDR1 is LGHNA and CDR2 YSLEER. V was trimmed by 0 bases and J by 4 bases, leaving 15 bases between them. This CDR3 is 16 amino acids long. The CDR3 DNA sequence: TGCGCCAGCAGCCAAGATCAAAGGGGGGGCTCCTATGGCTACACCTTC. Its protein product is CASSQDQRGGSYGYTF.

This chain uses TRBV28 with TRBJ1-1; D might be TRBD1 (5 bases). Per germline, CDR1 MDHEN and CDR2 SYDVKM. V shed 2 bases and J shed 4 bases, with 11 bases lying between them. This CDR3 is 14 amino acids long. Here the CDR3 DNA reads TGTGCCAGCAGTTTAAATCAGGGCGGCACTGAAGCTTTCTTT. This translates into CASSLNQGGTEAFF.

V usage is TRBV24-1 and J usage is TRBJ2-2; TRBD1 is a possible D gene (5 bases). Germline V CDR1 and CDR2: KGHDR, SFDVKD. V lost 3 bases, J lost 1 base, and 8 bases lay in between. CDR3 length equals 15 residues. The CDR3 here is CATSDVGQNTGELFF. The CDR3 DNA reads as TGTGCCACCAGTGATGTAGGACAGAACACCGGGGAGCTGTTTTTT.

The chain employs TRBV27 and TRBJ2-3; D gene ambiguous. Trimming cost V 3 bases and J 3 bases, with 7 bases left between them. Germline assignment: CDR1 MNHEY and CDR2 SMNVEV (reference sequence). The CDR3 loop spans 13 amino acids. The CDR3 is CASSFSTTDTQYF. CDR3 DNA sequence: TGTGCCAGCAGTTTTAGCACGACAGATACGCAGTATTTT.

DNA for the CDR3: TGTGCCAGCAGAAGACAGAATAGCAATCAGCCCCAGCATTTT. Encoded protein: CASRRQNSNQPQHF. V is TRBV28 and J is TRBJ1-5; weak D call: TRBD1 (5 bases). Trimming took 6 bases from V and 0 from J, leaving 9 bases between them. The CDR3 extends over 14 amino acids. The V gene's germline CDR1 is MDHEN and CDR2 SYDVKM.

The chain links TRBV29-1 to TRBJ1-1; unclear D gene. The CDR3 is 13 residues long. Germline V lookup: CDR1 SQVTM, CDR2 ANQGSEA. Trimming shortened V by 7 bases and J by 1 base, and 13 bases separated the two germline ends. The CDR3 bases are TGCAGCGCCGAGACGGGAGGGAACACTGAAGCTTTCTTT. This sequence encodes CSAETGGNTEAFF.

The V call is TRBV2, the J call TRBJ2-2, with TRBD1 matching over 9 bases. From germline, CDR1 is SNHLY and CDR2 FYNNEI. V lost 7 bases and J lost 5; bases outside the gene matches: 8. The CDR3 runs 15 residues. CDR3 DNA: TGTGCCAGCACCACCGGGACAGGGATTACCGGGGAGCTGTTTTTT. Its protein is CASTTGTGITGELFF.

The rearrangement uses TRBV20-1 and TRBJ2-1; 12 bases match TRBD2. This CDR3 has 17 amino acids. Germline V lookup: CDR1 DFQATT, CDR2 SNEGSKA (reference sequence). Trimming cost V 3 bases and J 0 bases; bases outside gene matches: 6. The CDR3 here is CSASASGGAGSYNEQFF. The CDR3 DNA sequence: TGCAGTGCTAGTGCTAGCGGGGGGGCGGGCTCCTACAATGAGCAGTTCTTC.

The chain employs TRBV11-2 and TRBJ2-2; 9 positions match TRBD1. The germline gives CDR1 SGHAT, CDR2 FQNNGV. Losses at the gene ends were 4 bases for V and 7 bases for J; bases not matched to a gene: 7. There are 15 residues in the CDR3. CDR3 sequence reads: CASSWTGVGFGELFF. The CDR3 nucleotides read TGTGCCAGCAGCTGGACAGGGGTCGGTTTCGGGGAGCTGTTTTTT.

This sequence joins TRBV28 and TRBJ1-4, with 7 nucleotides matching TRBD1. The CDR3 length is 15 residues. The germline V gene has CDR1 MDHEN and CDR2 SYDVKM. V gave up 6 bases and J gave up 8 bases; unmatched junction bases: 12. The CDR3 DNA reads TGTGCCAGCAGAGGACAGGCGGTCGGAGACGAAAAACTGTTTTTT. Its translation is CASRGQAVGDEKLFF.

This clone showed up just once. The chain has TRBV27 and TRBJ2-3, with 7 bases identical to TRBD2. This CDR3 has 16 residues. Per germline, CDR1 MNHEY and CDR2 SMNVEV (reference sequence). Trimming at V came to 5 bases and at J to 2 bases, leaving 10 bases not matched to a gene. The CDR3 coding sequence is TGTGCCAGCAGTCCTCGTGGCGGGAGCTCCACAGATACGCAGTATTTT. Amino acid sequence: CASSPRGGSSTDTQYF.

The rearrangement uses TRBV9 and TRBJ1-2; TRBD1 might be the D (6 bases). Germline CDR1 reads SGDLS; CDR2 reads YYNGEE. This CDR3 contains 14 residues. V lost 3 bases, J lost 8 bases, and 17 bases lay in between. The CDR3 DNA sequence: TGTGCCAGCAGCGAGAGGGCTCGGGGGGGCGGCTACACCTTC. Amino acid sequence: CASSERARGGGYTF.

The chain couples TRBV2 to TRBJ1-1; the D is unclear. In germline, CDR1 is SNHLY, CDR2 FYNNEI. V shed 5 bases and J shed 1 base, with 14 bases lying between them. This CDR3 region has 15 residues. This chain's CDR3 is CASSSGLDGNTEAFF. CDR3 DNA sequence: TGTGCCAGCAGTTCGGGGTTGGATGGGAACACTGAAGCTTTCTTT.

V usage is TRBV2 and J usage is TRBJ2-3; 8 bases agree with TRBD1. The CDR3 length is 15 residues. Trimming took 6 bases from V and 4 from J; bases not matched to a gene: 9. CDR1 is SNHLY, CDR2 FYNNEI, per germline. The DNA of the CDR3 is TGTGCCAGCAGAGTCCGGGACAGGCGGTCAGATACGCAGTATTTT. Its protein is CASRVRDRRSDTQYF.

CDR3 bases: TGTGCCAGCAGCTTCCCCGTTTTTACTAGCGGGGGGGTCTACGAGCAGTACTTC. Protein product: CASSFPVFTSGGVYEQYF. J is TRBJ2-7 and V is TRBV7-2, with TRBD2 identical over 13 bases. V dropped 3 bases and J dropped 3; count of bases not matched to a gene: 11. The CDR3 runs 18 residues. Germline V gives CDR1 SGHTA, CDR2 FQGNSA.

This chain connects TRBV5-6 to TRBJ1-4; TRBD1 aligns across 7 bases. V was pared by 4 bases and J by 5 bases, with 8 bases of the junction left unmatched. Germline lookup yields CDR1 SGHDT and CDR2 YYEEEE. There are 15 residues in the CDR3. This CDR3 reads CASSLLGQANEKLFF. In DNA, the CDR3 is TGTGCCAGCAGCCTACTTGGACAGGCGAATGAAAAACTGTTTTTT.

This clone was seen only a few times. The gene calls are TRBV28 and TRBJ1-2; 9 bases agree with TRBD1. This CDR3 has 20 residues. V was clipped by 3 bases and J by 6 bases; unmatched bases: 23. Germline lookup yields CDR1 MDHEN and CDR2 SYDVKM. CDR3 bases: TGTGCCAGCAGTTTTCCCCCGCGAACAGCAGCGGACAGGGGAATCGATGGCTACACCTTC. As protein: CASSFPPRTAADRGIDGYTF.

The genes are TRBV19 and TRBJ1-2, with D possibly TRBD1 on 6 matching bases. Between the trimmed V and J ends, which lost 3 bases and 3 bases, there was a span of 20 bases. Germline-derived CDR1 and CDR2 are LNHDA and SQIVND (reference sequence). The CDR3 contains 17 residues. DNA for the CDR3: TGTGCCAGTAGTATTAATTCAGGGGACCCGGACCACTATGGCTACACCTTC. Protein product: CASSINSGDPDHYGYTF.

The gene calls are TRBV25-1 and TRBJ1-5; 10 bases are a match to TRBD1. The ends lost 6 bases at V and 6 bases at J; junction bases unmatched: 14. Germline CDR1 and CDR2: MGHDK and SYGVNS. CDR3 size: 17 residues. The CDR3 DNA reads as TGTGCCAGCAGCCGGACAGGGGGATACCTTGTTATTCAGCCCCAGCATTTT. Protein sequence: CASSRTGGYLVIQPQHF.

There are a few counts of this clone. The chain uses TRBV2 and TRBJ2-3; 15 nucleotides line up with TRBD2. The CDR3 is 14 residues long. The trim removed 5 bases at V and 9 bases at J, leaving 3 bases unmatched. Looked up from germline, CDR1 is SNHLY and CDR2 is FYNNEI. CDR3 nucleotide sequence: TGTGCCAGCAGTTTTGGGACTAGCGGGGGGACGCAGTATTTT. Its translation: CASSFGTSGGTQYF.

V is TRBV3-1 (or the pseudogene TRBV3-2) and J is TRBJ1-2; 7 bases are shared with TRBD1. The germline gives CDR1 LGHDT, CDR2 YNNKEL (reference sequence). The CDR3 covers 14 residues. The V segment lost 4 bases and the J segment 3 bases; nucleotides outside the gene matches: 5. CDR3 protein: CASSPLTGDYGYTF. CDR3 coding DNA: TGTGCCAGCAGCCCCCTAACAGGGGACTATGGCTACACCTTC.

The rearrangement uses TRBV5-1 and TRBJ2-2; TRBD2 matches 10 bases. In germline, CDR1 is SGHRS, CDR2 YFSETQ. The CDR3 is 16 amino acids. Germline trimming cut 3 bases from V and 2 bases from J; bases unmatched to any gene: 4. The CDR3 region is CASSSGLALNTGELFF. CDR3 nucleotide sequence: TGCGCCAGCAGCTCGGGACTAGCGCTTAACACCGGGGAGCTGTTTTTT.

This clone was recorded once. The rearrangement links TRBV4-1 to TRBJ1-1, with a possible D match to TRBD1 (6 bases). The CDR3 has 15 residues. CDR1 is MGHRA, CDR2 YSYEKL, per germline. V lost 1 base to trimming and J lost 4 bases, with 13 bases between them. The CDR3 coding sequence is TGCGCCAGCAGCCAAGTGGGGGCCCCCAGCACTGAAGCTTTCTTT. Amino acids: CASSQVGAPSTEAFF.

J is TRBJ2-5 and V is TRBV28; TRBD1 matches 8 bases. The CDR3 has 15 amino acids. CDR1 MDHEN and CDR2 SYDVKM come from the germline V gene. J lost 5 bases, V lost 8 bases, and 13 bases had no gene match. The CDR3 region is CASRIRDRGRETQYF. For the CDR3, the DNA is TGTGCCAGCCGGATTCGAGACAGGGGAAGGGAGACCCAGTACTTC. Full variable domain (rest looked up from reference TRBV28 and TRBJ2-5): DVKVTQSSRYLVKRTGEKVFLECVQDMDHENMFWYRQDPGLGLRLIYFSYDVKMKEKGDIPEGYSVSREKKERFSLILESASTNQTSMYLCASRIRDRGRETQYFGPGTRLLVL.

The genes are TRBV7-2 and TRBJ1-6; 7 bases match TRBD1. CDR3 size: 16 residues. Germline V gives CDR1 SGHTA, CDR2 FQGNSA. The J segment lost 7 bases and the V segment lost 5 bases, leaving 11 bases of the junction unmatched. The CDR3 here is CASSPRTGAYNSPLHF. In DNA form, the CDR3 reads TGTGCCAGCAGCCCCCGAACAGGGGCGTACAATTCACCCCTCCACTTT.

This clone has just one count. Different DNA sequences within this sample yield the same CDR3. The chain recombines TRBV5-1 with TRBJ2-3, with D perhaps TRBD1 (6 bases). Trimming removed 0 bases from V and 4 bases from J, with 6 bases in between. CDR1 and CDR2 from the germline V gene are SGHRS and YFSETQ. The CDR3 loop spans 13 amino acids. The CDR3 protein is CASSLEGADTQYF. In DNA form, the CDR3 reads TGCGCCAGCAGCTTGGAGGGGGCAGATACGCAGTATTTT.

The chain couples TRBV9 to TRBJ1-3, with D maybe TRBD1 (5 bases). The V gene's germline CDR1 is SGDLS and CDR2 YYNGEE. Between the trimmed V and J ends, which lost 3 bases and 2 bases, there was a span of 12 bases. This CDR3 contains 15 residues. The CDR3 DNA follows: TGTGCCAGCAGCGGCCAGGGCGACCCTGGAAACACCATATATTTT. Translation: CASSGQGDPGNTIYF.

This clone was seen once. CDR3 DNA sequence: TGTGCCAGCAGCTTGCGCTACAATGAGCAGTTCTTC. Its translation is CASSLRYNEQFF. The V gene is TRBV28, the J gene TRBJ2-1; no definite D call. V was shortened by 6 bases and J by 3 bases, with 6 bases between the two germline ends. The CDR3 covers 12 residues. Germline V lookup: CDR1 MDHEN, CDR2 SYDVKM.